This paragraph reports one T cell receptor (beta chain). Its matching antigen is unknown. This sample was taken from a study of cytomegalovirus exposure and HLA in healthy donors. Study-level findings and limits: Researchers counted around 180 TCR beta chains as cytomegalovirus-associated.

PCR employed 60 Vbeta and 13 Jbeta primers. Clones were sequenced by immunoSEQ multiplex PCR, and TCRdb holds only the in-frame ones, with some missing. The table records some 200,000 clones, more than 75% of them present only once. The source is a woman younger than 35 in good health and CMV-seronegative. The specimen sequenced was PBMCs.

The CDR3 reads CASTPTGAFQETQYF. DNA of the CDR3: TGTGCCAGCACGCCAACAGGGGCCTTCCAAGAGACCCAGTACTTC. V gene TRBV7-2 combines with J gene TRBJ2-5; TRBD1 aligns across 7 bases. V was pared by 7 bases and J by 1 base, with 9 bases of the junction left unmatched. The germline V gene has CDR1 SGHTA and CDR2 FQGNSA. The CDR3 loop spans 15 amino acids.